The rows below give T cell receptor beta chains drawn from one sample of a study of T cells in Graves' hyperthyroidism and ophthalmopathy. TCRdb redid the calling of the multiplex PCR reads with MiXCR, one entry per CDR3 protein. This table holds hundreds of thousands of distinct CDR3 sequences, around 19% found once. Material for sequencing was blood. All receptors derive from a man aged 40-55 years with Graves' hyperthyroidism. The CDR3 runs from the conserved cysteine through the conserved F or W. A D gene is named only where the DNA matches it firmly. Expanded clones are given a class, and other clones once, few, many or no size at all.

clone size	CDR3 length	V gene	D gene	J gene	CDR3 DNA	CDR3 protein
.	14	TRBV7-2	.	TRBJ2-5	TGTGCCAGCAGCTTACCCCGCGGGCAAGAGACCCAGTACTTC	CASSLPRGQETQYF
many	15	TRBV18	TRBD2	TRBJ2-3	TGTGCCAGCTCACCGGCTAGCGGGGTCACAGATACGCAGTATTTT	CASSPASGVTDTQYF
many	15	TRBV6-5	TRBD1	TRBJ2-1	TGTGCCAGCAGTTACGTGGGACAGGGACACAATGAGCAGTTCTTC	CASSYVGQGHNEQFF
many	13	TRBV5-1	.	TRBJ1-1	TGCGCCAGCAGCTTTGACCGAGGGACTGAAGCTTTCTTT	CASSFDRGTEAFF
few	14	TRBV27	TRBD1	TRBJ2-5	TGTGCCAGCAGTGGGACAGGGGGGGTCGAGACCCAGTACTTC	CASSGTGGVETQYF
few	16	TRBV20-1	TRBD2	TRBJ2-2	TGCAGTGCTAGCTCCACTAGCGGGGTAAACACCGGGGAGCTGTTTTTT	CSASSTSGVNTGELFF
many	13	TRBV2	.	TRBJ1-6	TGTGCCAGCAGTGAGCTCAATAATTCACCCCTCCACTTT	CASSELNNSPLHF
many	15	TRBV13	.	TRBJ2-7	TGTGCCAGCAGCTTATCGCGACAGCCCCTCGGCGTGCAGTACTTC	CASSLSRQPLGVQYF
.	12	TRBV30	.	TRBJ1-6	TGTGCCTGGAGTGCCCAGGATTTGACCCTCCACTTT	CAWSAQDLTLHF
few	15	TRBV20-1	TRBD1	TRBJ2-1	TGCAGTGCTCCCGGGACAGGGGTGTCCTACAATGAGCAGTTCTTC	CSAPGTGVSYNEQFF
few	12	TRBV19	TRBD1	TRBJ1-1	TGTGCCAGTAGTGCAGGGGGACCCGAAGCTTTCTTT	CASSAGGPEAFF
few	16	TRBV29-1	TRBD2	TRBJ2-2	TGCAGCGTTGAAGATGGGAGGGCGAGGAACACCGGGGAGCTGTTTTTT	CSVEDGRARNTGELFF
.	15	TRBV20-1	.	TRBJ2-2	TGCAGTGCTAGAGCTGTAGCCTCTGCGACCGGGGAGCTGTTTTTT	CSARAVASATGELFF
many	11	TRBV28	.	TRBJ1-4	TGTGCCAGCAGTTTCAGGGGCAAACTGTTTTTT	CASSFRGKLFF
many	14	TRBV27	TRBD1	TRBJ2-3	TGTGCCAGCACCCCGACAGGGGTCTCAGATACGCAGTATTTT	CASTPTGVSDTQYF
many	14	TRBV12-3/TRBV12-4	.	TRBJ1-2	TGTGCCAGCAGCTTAGATTCCAGAATCTATGGCTACACCTTC	CASSLDSRIYGYTF